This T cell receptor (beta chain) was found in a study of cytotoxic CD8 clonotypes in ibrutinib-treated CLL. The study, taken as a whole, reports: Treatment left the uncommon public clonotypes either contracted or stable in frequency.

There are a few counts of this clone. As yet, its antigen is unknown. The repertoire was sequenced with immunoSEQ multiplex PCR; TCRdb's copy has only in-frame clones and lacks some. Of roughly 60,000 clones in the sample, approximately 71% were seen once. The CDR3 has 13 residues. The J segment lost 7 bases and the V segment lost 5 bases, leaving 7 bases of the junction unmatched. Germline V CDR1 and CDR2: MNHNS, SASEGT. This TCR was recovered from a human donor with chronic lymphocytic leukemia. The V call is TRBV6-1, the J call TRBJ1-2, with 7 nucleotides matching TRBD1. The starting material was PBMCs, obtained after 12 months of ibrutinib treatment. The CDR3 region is CASSRQGVSGYTF. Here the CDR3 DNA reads TGTGCCAGCAGTCGACAGGGAGTGAGTGGCTACACCTTC.